This TCR beta chain was sequenced in a study of blood T cell repertoires in COVID-19. The CDR3 contains 13 residues. From germline, CDR1 is SGDLS and CDR2 YYNGEE. Trimming took 1 base from V and 6 from J, leaving 11 bases between them. Profiling relied on immunoSEQ multiplex PCR, and the TCRdb table lists in-frame clones only, not all of them. This table has around 300,000 clones, about 83% appearing once. The chain links TRBV9 to TRBJ2-7, with a weak D call TRBD1 (5 bases). The sequencing sample was made of peripheral blood. The receptor's source is a young man with active or convalescent COVID-19. CDR3 protein: CASSVWGAGEQYF. The CDR3 nucleotides are TGTGCCAGCAGCGTATGGGGCGCCGGCGAGCAGTACTTC.